Detailed here is one T cell receptor beta chain. This specimen belongs to a study of blood T cell repertoires in COVID-19. Whole-study context: The analysed material was cDNA or gDNA that came from T cells, B-cell-depleted T cells, or PBMCs.

Per the original data handling: The authors estimated nucleated cell counts from reference gene primer amplification. Method: immunoSEQ multiplex PCR; TCRdb's copy keeps in-frame clones and lacks some. V, J and clone size are those of that table, while D and trimming were read from the DNA. The sample holds more than 70,000 clones, around 87% seen once. From germline, CDR1 is SGHAT and CDR2 FQNNGV. This CDR3 has 13 amino acids. Trimming shortened V by 2 bases and J by 7 bases, and 9 bases separated the two germline ends. The chain uses TRBV11-2 and TRBJ2-1; D perhaps matches TRBD1 (6 bases). The sequenced sample consisted of peripheral blood. This receptor was identified in a woman aged 45-60 years with active or convalescent COVID-19. This CDR3 is CASSLHTGNEQFF. Here the CDR3 DNA reads TGTGCCAGCAGCTTACACACAGGGAATGAGCAGTTCTTC.